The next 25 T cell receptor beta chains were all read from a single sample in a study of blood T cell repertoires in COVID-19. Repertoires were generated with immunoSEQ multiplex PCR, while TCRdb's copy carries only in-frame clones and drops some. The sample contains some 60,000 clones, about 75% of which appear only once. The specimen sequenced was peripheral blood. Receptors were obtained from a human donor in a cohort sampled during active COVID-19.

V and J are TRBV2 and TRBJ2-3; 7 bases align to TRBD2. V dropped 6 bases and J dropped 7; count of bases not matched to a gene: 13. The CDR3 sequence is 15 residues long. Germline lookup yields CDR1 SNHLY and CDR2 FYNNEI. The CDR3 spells CASRAQRGSGNTQYF. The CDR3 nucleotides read TGTGCCAGCAGGGCCCAGCGGGGATCAGGGAATACGCAGTATTTT.

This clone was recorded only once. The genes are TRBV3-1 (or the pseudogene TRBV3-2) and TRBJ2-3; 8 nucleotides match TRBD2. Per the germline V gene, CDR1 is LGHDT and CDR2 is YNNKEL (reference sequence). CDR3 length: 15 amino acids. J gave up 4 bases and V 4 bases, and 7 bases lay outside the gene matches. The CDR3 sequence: CASSPRAGAADTQYF. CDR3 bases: TGTGCCAGCAGCCCTCGAGCGGGAGCCGCAGATACGCAGTATTTT.

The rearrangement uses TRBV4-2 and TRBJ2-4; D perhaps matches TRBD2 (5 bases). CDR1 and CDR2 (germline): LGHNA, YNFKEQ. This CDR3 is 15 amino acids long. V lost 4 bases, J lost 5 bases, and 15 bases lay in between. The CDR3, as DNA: TGTGCCAGCAGCCTGACCGGGGTAGACCAAAACATTCAGTACTTC. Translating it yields CASSLTGVDQNIQYF.

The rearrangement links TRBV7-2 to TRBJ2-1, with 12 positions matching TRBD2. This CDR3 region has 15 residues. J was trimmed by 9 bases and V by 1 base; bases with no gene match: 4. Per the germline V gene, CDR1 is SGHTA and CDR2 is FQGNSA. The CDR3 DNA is TGTGCCAGCAGCTTAGGGACTAGCGGGGCGGTTGAGCAGTTCTTC. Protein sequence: CASSLGTSGAVEQFF.

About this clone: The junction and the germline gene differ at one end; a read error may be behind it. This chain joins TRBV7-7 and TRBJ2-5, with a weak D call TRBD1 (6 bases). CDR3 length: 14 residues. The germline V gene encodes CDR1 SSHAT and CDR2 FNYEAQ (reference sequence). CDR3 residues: CASSPNRAQETQYF. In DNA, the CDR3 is TGTGCTAGCAGCCCAAACAGGGCTCAAGAGACCCAGTACTTC.

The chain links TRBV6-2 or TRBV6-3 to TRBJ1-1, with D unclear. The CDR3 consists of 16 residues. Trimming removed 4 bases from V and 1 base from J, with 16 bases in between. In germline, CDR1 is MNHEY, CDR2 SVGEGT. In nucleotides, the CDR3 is TGTGCCAGCAGTTCCCCTTTTGGGCAGAAGAACACTGAAGCTTTCTTT. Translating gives CASSSPFGQKNTEAFF.

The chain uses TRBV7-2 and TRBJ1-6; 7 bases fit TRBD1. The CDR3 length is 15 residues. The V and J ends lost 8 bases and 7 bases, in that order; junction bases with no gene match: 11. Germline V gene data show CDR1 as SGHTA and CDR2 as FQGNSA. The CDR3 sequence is CASSQGVGSNSPLHF. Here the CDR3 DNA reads TGTGCCAGCTCCCAGGGGGTGGGATCCAATTCACCCCTCCACTTT.

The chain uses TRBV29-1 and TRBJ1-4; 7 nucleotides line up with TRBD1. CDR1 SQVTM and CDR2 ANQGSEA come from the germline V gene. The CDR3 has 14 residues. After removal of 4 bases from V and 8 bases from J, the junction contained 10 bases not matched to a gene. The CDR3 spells CSVALGRGDEKLFF. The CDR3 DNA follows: TGCAGCGTTGCCTTGGGCAGGGGGGACGAAAAACTGTTTTTT.

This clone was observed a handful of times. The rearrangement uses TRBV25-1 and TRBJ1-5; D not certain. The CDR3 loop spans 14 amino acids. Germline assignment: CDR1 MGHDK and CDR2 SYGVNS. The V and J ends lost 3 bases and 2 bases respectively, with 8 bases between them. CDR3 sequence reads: CASSDRMGNQPQHF. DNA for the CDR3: TGTGCCAGCAGTGACAGAATGGGCAATCAGCCCCAGCATTTT.

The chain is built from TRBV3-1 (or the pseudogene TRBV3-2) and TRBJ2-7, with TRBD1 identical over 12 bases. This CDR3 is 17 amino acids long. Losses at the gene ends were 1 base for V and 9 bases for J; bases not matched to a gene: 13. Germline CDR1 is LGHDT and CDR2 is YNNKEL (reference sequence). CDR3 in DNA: TGTGCCAGCAGCCAAGGACGACCGGGACAGGGGGCTTTGAGGCAGTACTTC. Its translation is CASSQGRPGQGALRQYF.

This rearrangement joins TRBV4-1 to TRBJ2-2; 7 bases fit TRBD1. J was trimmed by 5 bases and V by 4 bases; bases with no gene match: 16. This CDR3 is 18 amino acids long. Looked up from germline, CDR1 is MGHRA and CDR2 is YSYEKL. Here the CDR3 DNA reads TGCGCCAGCAGCCGCCAACACCGGGACAGTGGACGTACCGGGGAGCTGTTTTTT. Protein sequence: CASSRQHRDSGRTGELFF.

CDR3 protein: CASSISQGGEKLFF. Here the CDR3 DNA reads TGTGCCAGTAGTATATCGCAAGGAGGTGAAAAACTGTTTTTT. The J gene is TRBJ1-4, the V gene TRBV19; D gene ambiguous. V shed 2 bases and J shed 7 bases, with 11 bases lying between them. This CDR3 comprises 14 residues. Germline values: CDR1 LNHDA, CDR2 SQIVND (reference sequence). Drawing the rest from reference TRBV19 and TRBJ1-4, the complete variable domain is DGGITQSPKYLFRKEGQNVTLSCEQNLNHDAMYWYRQDPGQGLRLIYYSQIVNDFQKGDIAEGYSVSREKKESFPLTVTSAQKNPTAFYLCASSISQGGEKLFFGSGTQLSVL.

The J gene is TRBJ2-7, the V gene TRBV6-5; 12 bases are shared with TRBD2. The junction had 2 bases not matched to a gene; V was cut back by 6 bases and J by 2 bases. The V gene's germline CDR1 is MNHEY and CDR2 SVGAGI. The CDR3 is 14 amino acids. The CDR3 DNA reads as TGTGCCAGCAGGCGACTAGCGGGGGCCTACGAGCAGTACTTC. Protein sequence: CASRRLAGAYEQYF.

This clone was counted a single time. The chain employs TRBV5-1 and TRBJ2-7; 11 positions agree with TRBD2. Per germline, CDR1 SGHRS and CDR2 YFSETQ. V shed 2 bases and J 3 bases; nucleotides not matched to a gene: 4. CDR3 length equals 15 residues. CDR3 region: CASSLETSGVYEQYF. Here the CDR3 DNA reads TGCGCCAGCAGCTTAGAGACTAGCGGGGTCTACGAGCAGTACTTC.

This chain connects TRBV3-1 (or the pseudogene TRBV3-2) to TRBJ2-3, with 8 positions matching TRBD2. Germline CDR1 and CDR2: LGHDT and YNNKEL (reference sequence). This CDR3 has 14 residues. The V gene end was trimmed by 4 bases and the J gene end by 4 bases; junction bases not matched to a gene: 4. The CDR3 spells CASSRQREPDTQYF. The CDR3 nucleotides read TGTGCCAGCAGCCGCCAGCGGGAGCCAGATACGCAGTATTTT.

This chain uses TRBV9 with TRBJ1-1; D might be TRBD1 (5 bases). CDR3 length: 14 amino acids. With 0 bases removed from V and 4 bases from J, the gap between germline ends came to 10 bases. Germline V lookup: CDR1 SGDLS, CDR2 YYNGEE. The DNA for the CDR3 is TGTGCCAGCAGCGTAGGGCAGGGCTCCACTGAAGCTTTCTTT. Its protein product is CASSVGQGSTEAFF.

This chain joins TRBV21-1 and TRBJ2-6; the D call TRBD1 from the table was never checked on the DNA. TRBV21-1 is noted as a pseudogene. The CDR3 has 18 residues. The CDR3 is CASSKGPLTGTGANVLTF. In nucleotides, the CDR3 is TGTGCCAGCAGCAAAGGACCCCTGACAGGGACTGGGGCCAACGTCCTGACTTTC.

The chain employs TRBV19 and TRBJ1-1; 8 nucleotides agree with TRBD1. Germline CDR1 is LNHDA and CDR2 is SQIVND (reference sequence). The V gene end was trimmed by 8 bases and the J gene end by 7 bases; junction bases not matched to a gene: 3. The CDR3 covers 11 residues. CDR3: CASQQGGEAFF. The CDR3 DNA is TGTGCCAGTCAACAGGGGGGTGAAGCTTTCTTT.

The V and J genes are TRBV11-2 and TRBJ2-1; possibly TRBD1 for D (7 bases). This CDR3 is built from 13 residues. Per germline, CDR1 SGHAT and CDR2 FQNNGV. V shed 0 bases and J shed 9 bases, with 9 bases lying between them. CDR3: CASSLDRGAEQFF. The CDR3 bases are TGTGCCAGCAGCTTAGACAGGGGGGCTGAGCAGTTCTTC. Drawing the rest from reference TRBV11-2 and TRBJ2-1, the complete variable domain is EAGVAQSPRYKIIEKRQSVAFWCNPISGHATLYWYQQILGQGPKLLIQFQNNGVVDDSQLPKDRFSAERLKGVDSTLKIQPAKLEDSAVYLCASSLDRGAEQFFGPGTRLTVL.

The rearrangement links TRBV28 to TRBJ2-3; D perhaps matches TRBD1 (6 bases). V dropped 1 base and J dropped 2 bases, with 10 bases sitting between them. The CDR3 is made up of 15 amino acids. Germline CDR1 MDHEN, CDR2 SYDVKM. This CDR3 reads CASSLSTGATDTQYF. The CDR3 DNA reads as TGTGCCAGCAGTTTATCGACAGGTGCCACAGATACGCAGTATTTT.

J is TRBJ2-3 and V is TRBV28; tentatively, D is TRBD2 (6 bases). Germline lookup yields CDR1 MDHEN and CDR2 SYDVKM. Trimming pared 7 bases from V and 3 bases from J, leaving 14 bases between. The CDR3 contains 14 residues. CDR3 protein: CASILGSRTDTQYF. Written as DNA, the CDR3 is TGTGCCAGCATCCTCGGGAGTCGGACAGATACGCAGTATTTT.

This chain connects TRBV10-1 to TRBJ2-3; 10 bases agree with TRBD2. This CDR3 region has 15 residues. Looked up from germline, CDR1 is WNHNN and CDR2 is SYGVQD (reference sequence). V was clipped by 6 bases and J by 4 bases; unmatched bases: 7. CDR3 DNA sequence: TGCGCCAGCAGCGAGAAGCGGGGGGGTGCAGATACGCAGTATTTT. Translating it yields CASSEKRGGADTQYF.

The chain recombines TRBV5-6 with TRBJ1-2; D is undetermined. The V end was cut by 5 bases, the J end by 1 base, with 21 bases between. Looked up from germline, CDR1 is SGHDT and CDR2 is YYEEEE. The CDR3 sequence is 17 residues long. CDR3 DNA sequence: TGTGCCAGCAGACTTACCGAGGCGGGCTACCTTAACTATGGCTACACCTTC. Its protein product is CASRLTEAGYLNYGYTF.

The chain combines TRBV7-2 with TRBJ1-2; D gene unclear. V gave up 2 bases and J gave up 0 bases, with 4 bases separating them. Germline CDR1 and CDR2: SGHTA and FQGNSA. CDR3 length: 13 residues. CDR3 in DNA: TGTGCCAGCAGCTTACCAGCTAACTATGGCTACACCTTC. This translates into CASSLPANYGYTF.

This chain's CDR3 is CASSDPGLKPEAFF. CDR3 DNA sequence: TGTGCCAGCAGTGACCCGGGACTAAAGCCTGAAGCTTTCTTT. V gene TRBV6-1 combines with J gene TRBJ1-1; D might be TRBD1 (5 bases). Germline CDR1 and CDR2: MNHNS and SASEGT. The CDR3 extends over 14 amino acids. Trimming removed 3 bases from V and 6 bases from J, with 14 bases in between.